These 11 T cell receptor beta chains were sequenced from one sample in a study of T cell repertoires in cytomegalovirus infection. TCRdb reprocessed the reads via MiXCR and lists one record per CDR3 protein. The sample comprises some 120,000 distinct CDR3 sequences, 25% to 35% of which are singletons, and about 53% rests with the top ten. These receptors have no known antigen. This sample comprised CD8+ T cells from cultured PBMCs, obtained from culture after CMV antigen stimulation. The source is a human donor in good health (CMV status not recorded). Some clones in this sample may be carry-over from other donors' samples.

The chain carries TRBV20-1 and TRBJ2-7, with 13 positions matching TRBD2. J lost 3 bases, V lost 5 bases, and 4 bases had no gene match. CDR1 is DFQATT and CDR2 is SNEGSKA in the germline V gene (reference sequence). This CDR3 spans 14 amino acids. The CDR3 loop is CSAFRTSGGYEQYF. The CDR3 coding sequence is TGCAGTGCTTTTAGGACTAGCGGGGGCTACGAGCAGTACTTC.

This chain links TRBV19 with TRBJ2-2; possible D gene TRBD1, 5 bases. Germline V CDR1 and CDR2: LNHDA, SQIVND (reference sequence). The V and J ends lost 7 bases and 4 bases respectively, with 19 bases between them. The CDR3 is made up of 16 amino acids. CDR3 DNA: TGTGCCAGTACCCCCACCCCGCAGGGTAGCACCGGGGAGCTGTTTTTT. It translates to CASTPTPQGSTGELFF.

The genes are TRBV7-6 and TRBJ2-7; D is possibly TRBD1 (8 bases). CDR1 and CDR2 (germline): SGHVS, FNYEAQ. Trimming removed 5 bases from V and 4 bases from J, with 18 bases in between. This CDR3 spans 15 amino acids. The CDR3 DNA sequence: TGTGCCAGCAGCCCCCGACAGGGGAGGGAATACGAGCAGTACTTC. Translation: CASSPRQGREYEQYF.

The CDR3 sequence is CAISDPGVGETQYF. CDR3 DNA sequence: TGTGCCATCAGTGACCCCGGTGTGGGGGAGACCCAGTACTTC. The rearrangement links TRBV10-3 to TRBJ2-5; no firm D call. Germline V gives CDR1 ENHRY, CDR2 SYGVKD. Trimming removed 3 bases at V and 5 bases at J, with 13 bases between. The CDR3 contains 14 residues.

CDR3 amino acids: CASSYGTFNEQYF. CDR3 coding DNA: TGTGCCAGCAGTTACGGGACTTTCAACGAGCAGTACTTC. The chain carries TRBV6-2 or TRBV6-3 and TRBJ2-7; D is perhaps TRBD2 (6 bases). Germline V gene data show CDR1 as MNHEY and CDR2 as SVGEGT. This CDR3 has 13 residues. Trimming took 2 bases from V and 5 from J, leaving 10 bases between them.

This clonotype was counted at least ten times. The V and J genes are TRBV28 and TRBJ2-3, with 8 bases identical to TRBD2. Trimming removed 6 bases from V and 0 bases from J; junction bases left unmatched: 2. The CDR3 length is 14 residues. The V gene's germline CDR1 is MDHEN and CDR2 SYDVKM. The CDR3 loop is CASSPGGSTDTQYF. The DNA for the CDR3 is TGTGCCAGCAGCCCGGGGGGGAGCACAGATACGCAGTATTTT.

This clonotype has a count of ten or more. This chain links TRBV7-6 with TRBJ1-4; D is unclear. The germline V and J ends were trimmed by 1 base and 5 bases, with 11 bases remaining between them. The CDR3 loop spans 15 amino acids. The germline CDR1 and CDR2 sequences are SGHVS and FNYEAQ. The CDR3 region is CASSLDPGENEKLFF. The CDR3 DNA reads TGTGCCAGCAGCTTAGATCCAGGAGAAAATGAAAAACTGTTTTTT.

This clonotype occurred a few times. V is TRBV4-2 and J is TRBJ2-3; D uncertain. Trimming left V 2 bases short and J 3 bases short, with 0 bases between. This CDR3 contains 11 residues. Germline-derived CDR1 and CDR2 are LGHNA and YNFKEQ. CDR3 region: CASSQTDTQYF. The CDR3 DNA is TGTGCCAGCAGCCAAACAGATACGCAGTATTTT.

The chain recombines TRBV7-4 with TRBJ2-7; no clear D gene. CDR3 length equals 16 residues. With 4 bases removed from V and 5 bases from J, the gap between germline ends came to 21 bases. Germline V gives CDR1 SGHVT, CDR2 SQSDAQ. CDR3 protein: CASSSMVRVDFDEQYF. In nucleotides, the CDR3 is TGTGCCAGCAGCTCCATGGTCCGGGTTGACTTCGACGAGCAGTACTTC.

This clonotype was observed at least ten times. V is TRBV12-3 or TRBV12-4 and J is TRBJ2-5, with 7 bases matching TRBD2. Unmatched junction bases numbered 23, after V lost 5 bases and J lost 2 bases. This CDR3 contains 20 residues. DNA of the CDR3: TGTGCCAGCAGTCCTTGGGCCCGCTATGGCGGGGGTCCTGGTCAAGAGACCCAGTACTTC. This encodes CASSPWARYGGGPGQETQYF.

The chain uses TRBV9 and TRBJ1-1; D gene ambiguous. Trimming left V 2 bases short and J 0 bases short, with 14 bases between. This CDR3 has 16 amino acids. Looked up from germline, CDR1 is SGDLS and CDR2 is YYNGEE. CDR3 sequence reads: CASSVADSPMNTEAFF. The CDR3 DNA sequence: TGTGCCAGCAGCGTGGCCGATTCCCCCATGAACACTGAAGCTTTCTTT.